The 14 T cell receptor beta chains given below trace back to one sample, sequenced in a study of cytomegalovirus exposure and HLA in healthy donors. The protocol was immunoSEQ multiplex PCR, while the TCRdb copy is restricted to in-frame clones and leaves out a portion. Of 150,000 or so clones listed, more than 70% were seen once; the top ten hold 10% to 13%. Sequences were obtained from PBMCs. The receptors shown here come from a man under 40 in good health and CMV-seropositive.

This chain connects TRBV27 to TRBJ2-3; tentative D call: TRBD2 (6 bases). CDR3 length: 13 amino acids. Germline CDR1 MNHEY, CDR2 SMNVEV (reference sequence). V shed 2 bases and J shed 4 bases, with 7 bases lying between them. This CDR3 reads CASSLAGSDTQYF. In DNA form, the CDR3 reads TGTGCCAGCAGTTTAGCGGGATCAGATACGCAGTATTTT.

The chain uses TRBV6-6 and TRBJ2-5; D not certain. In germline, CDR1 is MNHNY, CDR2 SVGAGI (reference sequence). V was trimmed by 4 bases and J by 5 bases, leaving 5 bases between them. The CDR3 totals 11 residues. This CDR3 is CASSFAETQYF. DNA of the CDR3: TGTGCCAGCAGTTTTGCGGAGACCCAGTACTTC.

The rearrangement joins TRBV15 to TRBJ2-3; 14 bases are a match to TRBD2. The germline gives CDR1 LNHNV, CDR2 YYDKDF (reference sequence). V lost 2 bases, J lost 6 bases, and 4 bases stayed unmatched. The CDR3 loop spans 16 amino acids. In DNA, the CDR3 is TGTGCCACCAGCAGAATCGGGACTAGCGGGAGCGATACGCAGTATTTT. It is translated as CATSRIGTSGSDTQYF.

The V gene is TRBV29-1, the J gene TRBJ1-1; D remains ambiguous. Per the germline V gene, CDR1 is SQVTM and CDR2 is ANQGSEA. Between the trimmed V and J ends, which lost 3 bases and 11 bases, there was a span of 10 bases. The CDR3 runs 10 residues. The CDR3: CSVDSPRAFF. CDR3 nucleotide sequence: TGCAGCGTTGACTCCCCCCGGGCTTTCTTT.

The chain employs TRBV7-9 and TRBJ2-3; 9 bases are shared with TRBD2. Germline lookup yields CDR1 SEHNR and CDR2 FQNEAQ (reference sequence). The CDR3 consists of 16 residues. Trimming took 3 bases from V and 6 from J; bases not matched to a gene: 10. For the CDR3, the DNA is TGTGCCAGCAGCTTTTCTGGTAGCGGGAGCCCGGATACGCAGTATTTT. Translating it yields CASSFSGSGSPDTQYF.

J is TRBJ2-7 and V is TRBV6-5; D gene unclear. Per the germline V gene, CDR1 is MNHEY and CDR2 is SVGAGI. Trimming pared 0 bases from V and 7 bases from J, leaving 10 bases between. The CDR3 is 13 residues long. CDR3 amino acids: CASSYSLFREQYF. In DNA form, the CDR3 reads TGTGCCAGCAGTTACTCGCTTTTTCGGGAGCAGTACTTC.

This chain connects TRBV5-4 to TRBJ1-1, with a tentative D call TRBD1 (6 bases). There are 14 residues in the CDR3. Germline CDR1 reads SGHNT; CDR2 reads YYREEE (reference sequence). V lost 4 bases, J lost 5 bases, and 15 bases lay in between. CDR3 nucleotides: TGTGCCAGCAGCCTAGAAGGGGGGGGGACTGAAGCTTTCTTT. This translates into CASSLEGGGTEAFF. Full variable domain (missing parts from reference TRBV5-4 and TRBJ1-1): ETGVTQSPTHLIKTRGQQVTLRCSSQSGHNTVSWYQQALGQGPQFIFQYYREEENGRGNFPPRFSGLQFPNYSSELNVNALELDDSALYLCASSLEGGGTEAFFGQGTRLTVV.

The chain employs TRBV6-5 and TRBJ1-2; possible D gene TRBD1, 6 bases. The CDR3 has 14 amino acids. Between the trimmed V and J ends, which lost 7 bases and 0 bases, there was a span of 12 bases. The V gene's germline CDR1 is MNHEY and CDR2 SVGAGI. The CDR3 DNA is TGTGCCAGCACTGCCGGACAGACTAACTATGGCTACACCTTC. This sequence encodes CASTAGQTNYGYTF.

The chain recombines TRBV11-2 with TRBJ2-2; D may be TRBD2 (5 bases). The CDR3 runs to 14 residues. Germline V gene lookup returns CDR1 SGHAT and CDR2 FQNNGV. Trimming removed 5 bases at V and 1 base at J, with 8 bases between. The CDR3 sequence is CASSRTLNTGELFF. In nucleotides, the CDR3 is TGTGCCAGCAGCCGGACTCTGAACACCGGGGAGCTGTTTTTT.

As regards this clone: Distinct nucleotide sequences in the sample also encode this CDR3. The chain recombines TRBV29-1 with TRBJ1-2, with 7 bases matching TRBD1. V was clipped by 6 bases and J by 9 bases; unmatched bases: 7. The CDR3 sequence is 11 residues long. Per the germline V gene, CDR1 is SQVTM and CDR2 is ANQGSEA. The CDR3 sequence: CSVGGQNRYTF. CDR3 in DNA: TGCAGCGTGGGGGGACAGAACCGCTACACCTTC.

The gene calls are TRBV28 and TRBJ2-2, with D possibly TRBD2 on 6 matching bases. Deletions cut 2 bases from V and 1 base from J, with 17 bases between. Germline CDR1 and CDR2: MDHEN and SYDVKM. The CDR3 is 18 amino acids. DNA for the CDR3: TGTGCCAGCAGTTTAGAGTTTCCCGGGGAGGAGAACACCGGGGAGCTGTTTTTT. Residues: CASSLEFPGEENTGELFF.

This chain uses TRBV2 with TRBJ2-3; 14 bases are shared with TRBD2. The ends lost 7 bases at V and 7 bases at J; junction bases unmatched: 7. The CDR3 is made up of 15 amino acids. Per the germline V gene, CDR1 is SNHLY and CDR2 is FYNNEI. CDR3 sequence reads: CASKGLAGGGNTQYF. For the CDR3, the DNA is TGTGCCAGCAAAGGACTAGCGGGAGGCGGAAATACGCAGTATTTT.

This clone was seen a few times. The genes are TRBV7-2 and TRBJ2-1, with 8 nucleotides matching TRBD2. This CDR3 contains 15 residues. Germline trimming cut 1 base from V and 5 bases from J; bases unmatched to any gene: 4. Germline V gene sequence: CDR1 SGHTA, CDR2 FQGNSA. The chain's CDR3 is CASSLVRGGNNEQFF. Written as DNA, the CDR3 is TGTGCCAGCAGCTTAGTACGGGGGGGCAACAATGAGCAGTTCTTC.

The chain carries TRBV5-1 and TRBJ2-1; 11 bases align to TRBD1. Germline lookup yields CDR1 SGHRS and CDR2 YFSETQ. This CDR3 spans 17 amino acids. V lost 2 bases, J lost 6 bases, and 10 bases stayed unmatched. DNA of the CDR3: TGCGCCAGCAGCTTTTTCCTTTTCGGGACAGGGGGCAATGAGCAGTTCTTC. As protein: CASSFFLFGTGGNEQFF.